Listed here are 12 T cell receptor beta chains from one sample, sequenced in a study of OX40 agonist ivuxolimab in advanced cancers. The method was immunoSEQ multiplex PCR; TCRdb's version includes in-frame clones alone and lacks a portion of them. The table includes 35,000 to 45,000 clones, 65% to 80% detected once. The specimen comprised CD4+ or CD8+ T cells sorted from blood, sampled in a trial of the OX40 agonist ivuxolimab. The receptors were sampled from an adult with an advanced solid tumor such as melanoma, head and neck, liver or kidney cancer.

The rearrangement links TRBV27 to TRBJ2-5, with unresolved D. V shed 5 bases and J shed 13 bases, with 5 bases lying between them. The germline V gene encodes CDR1 MNHEY and CDR2 SMNVEV (reference sequence). The CDR3 is 8 residues long. The DNA of the CDR3 is TGTGCCAGCAGTAATCCGTACTTC. Amino acids: CASSNPYF.

CDR3 in amino acids: CAISESNREETQYF. Written as DNA, the CDR3 is TGTGCCATCAGTGAGTCGAATAGGGAAGAGACCCAGTACTTC. The chain has TRBV10-3 and TRBJ2-5; D is unclear. V lost 0 bases, J lost 3 bases, and 8 bases lay in between. Germline CDR1 is ENHRY and CDR2 is SYGVKD. The CDR3 is made up of 14 amino acids.

The chain joins TRBV11-2 to TRBJ2-3; 8 bases fit TRBD2. Trimming removed 5 bases from V and 3 bases from J; junction bases left unmatched: 10. This CDR3 spans 16 amino acids. Germline CDR1 SGHAT, CDR2 FQNNGV. The CDR3 reads CASSRGLEERTDTQYF. CDR3 nucleotide sequence: TGTGCCAGCAGCCGGGGACTAGAGGAAAGGACAGATACGCAGTATTTT. Looking up the rest from reference TRBV11-2 and TRBJ2-3 gives the full variable domain: EAGVAQSPRYKIIEKRQSVAFWCNPISGHATLYWYQQILGQGPKLLIQFQNNGVVDDSQLPKDRFSAERLKGVDSTLKIQPAKLEDSAVYLCASSRGLEERTDTQYFGPGTRLTVL.

The V gene is TRBV7-2, the J gene TRBJ2-7; D is perhaps TRBD1 or TRBD2 (5 bases each). V dropped 4 bases and J dropped 3 bases, with 13 bases sitting between them. The germline CDR1 and CDR2 sequences are SGHTA and FQGNSA. This CDR3 has 14 amino acids. The CDR3 sequence is CASSSGPWLYEQYF. The CDR3 nucleotides are TGTGCCAGCAGCTCGGGACCTTGGCTCTACGAGCAGTACTTC.

The chain joins TRBV11-3 to TRBJ2-3; the match to TRBD2 covers 9 bases. The junction had 1 base not matched to a gene; V was cut back by 1 base and J by 2 bases. This CDR3 region has 15 residues. Per the germline V gene, CDR1 is SGHNT and CDR2 is YENEEA. The CDR3 nucleotides read TGTGCCAGCAGCTTAGGACTAGCGGCCACAGATACGCAGTATTTT. Protein: CASSLGLAATDTQYF.

The genes are TRBV28 and TRBJ1-5; no clear D. V was clipped by 3 bases and J by 5 bases, with 17 bases between them. The CDR3 totals 16 residues. Germline V CDR1 and CDR2: MDHEN, SYDVKM. CDR3 region: CASSFWRLQFDQPQHF. CDR3 DNA sequence: TGTGCCAGCAGTTTTTGGCGTCTACAGTTTGATCAGCCCCAGCATTTT.

The V gene is TRBV28, the J gene TRBJ2-7; D ambiguous. CDR1 and CDR2 from the germline V gene are MDHEN and SYDVKM. Trimming removed 3 bases at V and 1 base at J, with 13 bases between. The CDR3 consists of 15 residues. CDR3 amino acids: CASSFNPPNSYEQYF. The CDR3 coding sequence is TGTGCCAGCAGTTTCAACCCGCCTAATTCCTACGAGCAGTACTTC.

V and J are TRBV30 and TRBJ1-2, with D perhaps matching TRBD1 (6 bases). V shed 7 bases and J shed 4 bases, with 16 bases lying between them. Germline values: CDR1 GTSNPN, CDR2 SVGIG (reference sequence). The CDR3 contains 13 residues. The CDR3 coding sequence is TGTGCCTTTTGGACAGCAAGAACCTATGGCTACACCTTC. Encoded protein: CAFWTARTYGYTF.

This clone was seen once. The chain is built from TRBV4-1 and TRBJ1-2; D is possibly TRBD1 (6 bases). The V end lost 3 bases, the J end lost 2 bases, and 10 bases lay between the germline ends. This CDR3 has 14 residues. CDR1 and CDR2 from the germline V gene are MGHRA and YSYEKL. The CDR3 is CASSQRGKNYGYTF. The CDR3 DNA reads as TGCGCCAGCAGCCAGAGGGGGAAGAACTATGGCTACACCTTC.

This clone was seen a few times. The rearrangement uses TRBV6-5 and TRBJ1-1, with D possibly matching TRBD1 (6 bases). The CDR3 is 12 amino acids. V lost 8 bases to trimming and J lost 5 bases, with 12 bases between them. Per the germline V gene, CDR1 is MNHEY and CDR2 is SVGAGI. CDR3 residues: CASLSTGTEAFF. Written as DNA, the CDR3 is TGTGCCAGCTTGTCCACAGGGACTGAAGCTTTCTTT.

This clone counts as medium-sized. The chain combines TRBV18 with TRBJ1-4; the match to TRBD1 covers 9 bases. The junction had 8 bases not matched to a gene; V was cut back by 8 bases and J by 7 bases. Per germline, CDR1 KGHSH and CDR2 LQKENI. The CDR3 is 14 residues long. The CDR3: CASAIGQGFEKLFF. CDR3 DNA: TGTGCCAGCGCCATCGGACAGGGGTTTGAAAAACTGTTTTTT.

The rearrangement joins TRBV6-5 to TRBJ2-3; 9 nucleotides align to TRBD1. The J segment lost 5 bases and the V segment lost 6 bases, leaving 9 bases of the junction unmatched. The CDR3 is made up of 15 amino acids. CDR1 is MNHEY, CDR2 SVGAGI, per germline. The CDR3 loop is CASSRSQGAIDTQYF. CDR3 sequence (DNA): TGTGCCAGCAGCCGCTCACAGGGGGCAATAGATACGCAGTATTTT.